The text below deals with one T cell receptor beta chain. Its target is unknown. As the sequencing template, cDNA was produced by extracting RNA and reverse transcribing it. Only in-frame clones appear in the TCRdb table, and some are missing; sequencing was by immunoSEQ multiplex PCR. The sample shows some 190,000 clones, roughly 70% of them seen only once. The record originates from a study of CD8+ T cells in alopecia areata. Study at large: Twice a day, 5 to 10 mg of oral tofacitinib was administered to treated patients.

The CDR3 totals 15 residues. Trimming removed 5 bases from V and 10 bases from J; junction bases left unmatched: 9. Per germline, CDR1 SGHRS and CDR2 YFSETQ. The treatment is: oral pan-JAK inhibitor, 5-10 mg twice daily. Study observations and caveats: Under tofacitinib, fewer expanded CD8+ clones appeared among the top 100 scalp clones. Tissue-resident alphabeta T cells belonging to normal skin likewise get sequenced within scalp specimens.

The sequenced sample was CD4+ T cells sorted from blood, obtained at week 49, from a patient treated with tofacitinib. This receptor was identified in a human donor with alopecia areata. The chain joins TRBV5-1 to TRBJ2-1; 13 nucleotides match TRBD2. The CDR3 coding sequence is TGCGCCAGCAGTCCCACTAGCGGGGGGGCCCACGAGCAGTTCTTC. Translating gives CASSPTSGGAHEQFF.